The next 31 T cell receptor beta chains were all read from a single sample in a study of beta chain features in type 1 diabetes. What was sequenced were expressed TCRB transcripts, since all of the isolated RNA had been reverse transcribed. Sequenced by immunoSEQ multiplex PCR; TCRdb stores in-frame clones only, minus some. The profile shows roughly 610,000 clones, around 16% of them singletons. The sequenced sample was naive CD4+ T cells from blood. Receptor source: a man younger than 35 in good health.

In its sample, this clone was seen a few times. The chain is built from TRBV7-2 and TRBJ1-6; 10 bases map to TRBD1. CDR3 length: 17 amino acids. The trim removed 1 base at V and 9 bases at J, leaving 9 bases unmatched. Per germline, CDR1 SGHTA and CDR2 FQGNSA. CDR3 DNA: TGTGCCAGCAGCTTAGGACAGGGGGCGGGTGTGAGTTCACCCCTCCACTTT. This sequence encodes CASSLGQGAGVSSPLHF.

The V gene is TRBV6-4, the J gene TRBJ2-3; possibly TRBD2 for D (5 bases). The CDR3 is made up of 16 amino acids. Trimming took off 6 bases at V and 6 bases at J, with 22 bases between the two ends. Germline CDR1 and CDR2: MRHNA and SNTAGT. The CDR3 here is CASSRWGACLDDTQYF. The DNA for the CDR3 is TGTGCCAGCAGCCGCTGGGGAGCCTGCCTGGACGATACGCAGTATTTT.

V gene TRBV6-1 combines with J gene TRBJ1-5; the match to TRBD1 covers 7 bases. Germline trimming cut 2 bases from V and 3 bases from J; bases unmatched to any gene: 7. This CDR3 contains 16 residues. Germline CDR1 and CDR2: MNHNS and SASEGT. DNA of the CDR3: TGTGCCAGCAGTGAACGTATACAGGGGTACAATCAGCCCCAGCATTTT. It translates to CASSERIQGYNQPQHF.

A few counts support this clone. J is TRBJ1-5 and V is TRBV30; possibly TRBD1 for D (6 bases). CDR3 length: 14 residues. Germline V CDR1 and CDR2: GTSNPN, SVGIG (reference sequence). With 3 bases removed from V and 2 bases from J, the gap between germline ends came to 11 bases. In nucleotides, the CDR3 is TGTGCCTGGAGGGGCCCAGGGGGCAATCAGCCCCAGCATTTT. This codes for CAWRGPGGNQPQHF.

The chain links TRBV7-3 to TRBJ2-6; TRBD1 is a possible D gene (6 bases). There are 14 residues in the CDR3. The germline V and J ends were trimmed by 6 bases and 4 bases, with 10 bases remaining between them. Germline assignment: CDR1 SGHTA and CDR2 FQGTGA. The CDR3 coding sequence is TGTGCCAGCAGTACAGGGCACGGGGCCAACGTCCTGACTTTC. Translation: CASSTGHGANVLTF.

This clone came up a few times. The V and J genes are TRBV5-1 and TRBJ2-1; 10 bases are a match to TRBD2. Per the germline V gene, CDR1 is SGHRS and CDR2 is YFSETQ. Trimming took 3 bases from V and 5 from J; bases not matched to a gene: 5. The CDR3 covers 15 residues. CDR3 nucleotide sequence: TGCGCCAGCAGCTACCTAGCGGGGGCCAACAATGAGCAGTTCTTC. Translating gives CASSYLAGANNEQFF.

The table lists this clone with a few counts. The V gene is TRBV14, the J gene TRBJ2-1, with 9 nucleotides matching TRBD1. From germline, CDR1 is SGHDN and CDR2 FVKESK. The CDR3 consists of 15 residues. The J segment lost 4 bases and the V segment lost 4 bases, leaving 5 bases of the junction unmatched. Here the CDR3 reads CASSRSGQGYNEQFF. The CDR3 DNA follows: TGTGCCAGCAGCCGATCCGGACAGGGGTACAATGAGCAGTTCTTC. Full variable domain (outside the CDR3, taken from reference TRBV14 and TRBJ2-1): EAGVTQFPSHSVIEKGQTVTLRCDPISGHDNLYWYRRVMGKEIKFLLHFVKESKQDESGMPNNRFLAERTGGTYSTLKVQPAELEDSGVYFCASSRSGQGYNEQFFGPGTRLTVL.

The rearrangement uses TRBV6-6 and TRBJ2-7; 7 bases align to TRBD2. CDR1 MNHNY and CDR2 SVGAGI come from the germline V gene (reference sequence). This CDR3 is 14 amino acids long. V lost 2 bases, J lost 9 bases, and 10 bases stayed unmatched. CDR3 sequence (DNA): TGTGCCAGCAGTTACAGTTGGGCGGGAGTTGGGCAGTACTTC. Its translation is CASSYSWAGVGQYF.

This clone was seen more than once but under ten times. The chain combines TRBV30 with TRBJ1-3; possibly TRBD1 for D (6 bases). The V end was cut by 0 bases, the J end by 2 bases, with 8 bases between. The CDR3 runs 14 residues. CDR1 and CDR2 from the germline V gene are GTSNPN and SVGIG (reference sequence). This CDR3 reads CAWSVNRAGNTIYF. DNA of the CDR3: TGTGCCTGGAGTGTAAACAGGGCTGGAAACACCATATATTTT.

This clone was counted only a few times. The V and J genes are TRBV7-2 and TRBJ2-1; the match to TRBD1 covers 8 bases. The V gene's germline CDR1 is SGHTA and CDR2 FQGNSA. Unmatched junction bases numbered 6, after V lost 4 bases and J lost 7 bases. CDR3 length: 14 amino acids. The CDR3 DNA reads as TGTGCCAGCAGCTCAAGGACAGGGAAGAATGAGCAGTTCTTC. Translated, it gives CASSSRTGKNEQFF.

This clone was counted a few times. V and J are TRBV30 and TRBJ2-5; 8 bases align to TRBD1. The J call is doubtful: the DNA matches TRBJ2-7 better. This CDR3 region has 17 residues. CDR1 and CDR2 from the germline V gene are GTSNPN and SVGIG (reference sequence). The CDR3: CAWSVRLGQGRTYEQYF. The CDR3 DNA reads TGTGCCTGGAGTGTACGTCTTGGACAGGGACGAACCTACGAGCAGTACTTC.

This sequence joins TRBV6-6 and TRBJ1-4, with D tentatively TRBD1 (5 bases). The V gene lost 6 bases and the J gene lost 6 bases, with 20 bases spanning the gap. The CDR3 consists of 16 residues. Per germline, CDR1 MNHNY and CDR2 SVGAGI (reference sequence). The CDR3 DNA reads as TGTGCCAGCAGCCTAACACACCAGGGTGCTTATGAAAAACTGTTTTTT. Encoded protein: CASSLTHQGAYEKLFF.

The sample holds a few counts of this clone. The sample carries other DNA sequences with the same CDR3. This chain connects TRBV29-1 to TRBJ2-3; D remains unclear. The V gene's germline CDR1 is SQVTM and CDR2 ANQGSEA. V lost 1 base and J lost 3, with 8 bases in between. This CDR3 is 13 amino acids long. CDR3 protein: CSVEGRMTDTQYF. The CDR3 DNA is TGCAGCGTTGAAGGCCGGATGACAGATACGCAGTATTTT.

This clone has a handful of counts. The chain is built from TRBV6-6 and TRBJ1-5; TRBD1 might be the D (5 bases). The CDR3 has 15 amino acids. The germline V and J ends were trimmed by 7 bases and 1 base, with 14 bases remaining between them. CDR1 MNHNY and CDR2 SVGAGI come from the germline V gene (reference sequence). CDR3 bases: TGTGCCAGCAACAGAGAGGCAGGGAGCAATCAGCCCCAGCATTTT. It specifies CASNREAGSNQPQHF.

The CDR3 DNA reads TGTGCCAGCAGCTTAAAAGGGTTAGGCGAGACCCAGTACTTC. This sequence encodes CASSLKGLGETQYF. The V gene is TRBV7-3, the J gene TRBJ2-5, with D hard to call. The CDR3 totals 14 residues. Germline CDR1 is SGHTA and CDR2 is FQGTGA. The V end lost 1 base, the J end lost 5 bases, and 11 bases lay between the germline ends.

This clone was seen more than once but under ten times. The chain couples TRBV5-6 to TRBJ1-6, with 8 bases lining up with TRBD1. The ends lost 1 base at V and 8 bases at J; junction bases unmatched: 8. The CDR3 runs to 16 residues. Germline CDR1 reads SGHDT; CDR2 reads YYEEEE. The CDR3 DNA is TGTGCCAGCAGCTTGTTTGGACAGGGTGATCATTCACCCCTCCACTTT. This gives the protein CASSLFGQGDHSPLHF.

This chain connects TRBV5-4 to TRBJ2-5; D is possibly TRBD2 (5 bases). V gave up 4 bases and J gave up 3 bases, with 13 bases separating them. This CDR3 has 14 residues. The germline V gene encodes CDR1 SGHNT and CDR2 YYREEE (reference sequence). The chain's CDR3 is CASSRADGEETQYF. The CDR3 DNA reads as TGTGCCAGCAGCAGAGCAGACGGGGAAGAGACCCAGTACTTC.

The V and J genes are TRBV19 and TRBJ2-2; the D is unclear. The V end lost 4 bases, the J end lost 4 bases, and 4 bases lay between the germline ends. The CDR3 loop spans 12 amino acids. Germline V gives CDR1 LNHDA, CDR2 SQIVND (reference sequence). CDR3 DNA: TGTGCCAGTAGTACGTCCACCGGGGAGCTGTTTTTT. It codes for CASSTSTGELFF. Supplemented by reference TRBV19 and TRBJ2-2, the full variable domain reads DGGITQSPKYLFRKEGQNVTLSCEQNLNHDAMYWYRQDPGQGLRLIYYSQIVNDFQKGDIAEGYSVSREKKESFPLTVTSAQKNPTAFYLCASSTSTGELFFGEGSRLTVL.

This chain links TRBV28 with TRBJ2-7; D is unresolved. This CDR3 is built from 15 residues. Germline values: CDR1 MDHEN, CDR2 SYDVKM. V gave up 4 bases and J gave up 0 bases, with 13 bases separating them. As DNA, the CDR3 is TGTGCCAGCAGTTCCCGGGCCGTGGGCTCCTACGAGCAGTACTTC. Translation: CASSSRAVGSYEQYF.

This clone was seen a few times. The V and J genes are TRBV6-5 and TRBJ2-7; TRBD1 matches 9 bases. CDR1 is MNHEY, CDR2 SVGAGI, per germline. Germline trimming cut 6 bases from V and 6 bases from J; bases unmatched to any gene: 6. The CDR3 is 13 amino acids. In nucleotides, the CDR3 is TGTGCCAGCAGGGGACAGGGACGAACCGAGCAGTACTTC. This sequence encodes CASRGQGRTEQYF.

This clone was seen more than once but under ten times. This chain joins TRBV29-1 and TRBJ1-2, with D unclear. Trimming cost V 4 bases and J 4 bases, with 10 bases left between them. CDR1 is SQVTM and CDR2 is ANQGSEA in the germline V gene. The CDR3 is 12 residues long. The CDR3 bases are TGCAGCGTTGGTTGGTCCGTCTATGGCTACACCTTC. Translation gives CSVGWSVYGYTF.

This clone was seen a few times. This chain connects TRBV4-3 to TRBJ1-3; 12 nucleotides match TRBD1. CDR3 length: 16 amino acids. Germline V lookup: CDR1 LGHNA, CDR2 YSLEER. J lost 6 bases, V lost 3 bases, and 6 bases had no gene match. The CDR3 protein is CASSQGMGQGANTIYF. CDR3 bases: TGCGCCAGCAGCCAGGGCATGGGACAGGGGGCAAACACCATATATTTT.

The chain recombines TRBV9 with TRBJ2-3; D call uncertain. CDR3 length: 13 residues. The germline V gene encodes CDR1 SGDLS and CDR2 YYNGEE. The V and J ends lost 3 bases and 6 bases respectively, with 11 bases between them. As DNA, the CDR3 is TGTGCCAGCAGCGACCTCCGACCCGATACGCAGTATTTT. Encoded protein: CASSDLRPDTQYF.

The chain joins TRBV27 to TRBJ1-4; D possibly corresponds to TRBD1 (5 bases). In germline, CDR1 is MNHEY, CDR2 SMNVEV (reference sequence). This CDR3 comprises 14 residues. V was pared by 5 bases and J by 4 bases, with 11 bases between. For the CDR3, the DNA is TGTGCCAGCAGTAAGACAGACCTTAATGAAAAACTGTTTTTT. Its protein is CASSKTDLNEKLFF.

This clone was counted once. The rearrangement uses TRBV2 and TRBJ1-2; D is unclear. CDR3 size: 15 residues. V was pared by 6 bases and J by 5 bases, with 19 bases between. Germline V gene lookup returns CDR1 SNHLY and CDR2 FYNNEI. CDR3 sequence reads: CASRKAVKEGYGYTF. CDR3 bases: TGTGCCAGCAGGAAAGCGGTCAAAGAAGGGTATGGCTACACCTTC.

This clone was recorded a few times. This CDR3 is also generated by other DNA sequences in the sample. The chain links TRBV5-1 to TRBJ2-5, with TRBD1 matching over 7 bases. CDR1 and CDR2 (germline): SGHRS, YFSETQ. The CDR3 length is 13 residues. V was clipped by 4 bases and J by 3 bases; unmatched bases: 3. CDR3 nucleotides: TGCGCCAGCAGCCCGGGGACAGAAGAGACCCAGTACTTC. Encoded protein: CASSPGTEETQYF.

This clone has a handful of counts. The chain couples TRBV7-8 to TRBJ1-1, with 7 bases matching TRBD1. With 4 bases clipped from V and 10 bases from J, the junction kept 9 bases outside the gene matches. CDR3 length: 13 amino acids. The V gene's germline CDR1 is SGHVS and CDR2 FQNEAQ. The CDR3 region is CASSSWTGGAAFF. In nucleotides, the CDR3 is TGTGCCAGCAGCTCCTGGACAGGCGGCGCAGCTTTCTTT.

About this clone itself: The CDR3 does not close with the conserved phenylalanine or tryptophan, likely indicating a read error. No DNA is shown, since the ends of the CDR3 on it are uncertain; the CDR3 is the one TCRdb lists. The J gene is TRBJ1-1, the V gene TRBV25-1; whether TRBD1, the table's D call, matches the DNA was not checked. The CDR3 extends over 11 residues, inclusive of both ends. Germline V gene data show CDR1 as MGHDK and CDR2 as SYGVNS. The CDR3 sequence: CASSESPGGGD.

V and J are TRBV29-1 and TRBJ2-3, with D perhaps matching TRBD2 (5 bases). CDR1 and CDR2 (germline): SQVTM, ANQGSEA. The length of the CDR3 is 11 residues. This chain's CDR3 is CSGGPADTQYF. Written as DNA, the CDR3 is TGCTCGGGCGGGCCGGCAGATACGCAGTATTTT.

This sequence joins TRBV6-6 and TRBJ2-1; D possibly matches TRBD1 or TRBD2 (5 bases each). The CDR3 is 15 residues long. V shed 5 bases and J shed 5 bases, with 16 bases lying between them. The germline gives CDR1 MNHNY, CDR2 SVGAGI (reference sequence). CDR3 amino acids: CASSQRRDGDNEQFF. CDR3 DNA sequence: TGTGCCAGCAGTCAACGCCGGGACGGAGACAATGAGCAGTTCTTC.

This clone was observed a handful of times. V usage is TRBV5-6 and J usage is TRBJ2-7; D not resolved. The CDR3 covers 13 residues. In germline, CDR1 is SGHDT, CDR2 YYEEEE. The V gene lost 1 base and the J gene lost 2 bases, with 7 bases spanning the gap. CDR3 nucleotides: TGTGCCAGCAGCTTGTACACCACCTACGAGCAGTACTTC. It translates to CASSLYTTYEQYF.